Listed below are T cell receptor beta chains from one sample, sequenced in a study of cytomegalovirus exposure and HLA in healthy donors. Sequencing used immunoSEQ multiplex PCR; TCRdb keeps in-frame clones, though not all of them. This sample has 150,000 to 200,000 clones, with roughly 75% found just once. What was sequenced was PBMCs. The source of these receptors is a woman aged 40 to 50 in good health and CMV-seropositive. Each CDR3 is given with its conserved first and last residue. Fields, in order: D gene, J gene, V gene, clone size, CDR3 DNA, CDR3 protein. D genes are given only for firm matches. Clone size is shown for a subset of rows, as once, few, many or a class of expanded clone.

>NA|TRBJ2-7|TRBV18|NA
TGTGCCAGCTCACCTTCCGGGACGGGACTCTACGAGCAGTACTTC
CASSPSGTGLYEQYF
>TRBD1|TRBJ1-5|TRBV18|NA
TGTGCCAGCTCACCTTGGGGACAGGGAGGGGATCAGCCCCAGCATTTT
CASSPWGQGGDQPQHF
>TRBD2|TRBJ2-4|TRBV25-1|once
TGTGCCAGCAGTGTAGGCAGCGGGGGTCTGTACTTC
CASSVGSGGLYF
>TRBD2|TRBJ2-3|TRBV7-2|few
TGTGCCAGCAGCTTAAAAATACTAGCGGGAAGCACAGATACGCAGTATTTT
CASSLKILAGSTDTQYF
>TRBD1|TRBJ2-5|TRBV27|NA
TGTGCCAGCAGTCGGGGACAGGGGGCAGGGACCCAGTACTTC
CASSRGQGAGTQYF
>TRBD1|TRBJ1-4|TRBV28|NA
TGTGCCAGCAGTTTACATCTCACAGGGGCCGTCAATGAAAAACTGTTTTTT
CASSLHLTGAVNEKLFF
>TRBD1|TRBJ2-2|TRBV28|NA
TGTGCCAGCAGTTCGACAGGGGCCGTCACCGGGGAGCTGTTTTTT
CASSSTGAVTGELFF
>TRBD1|TRBJ2-7|TRBV2|few
TGTGCCAGCGGGGACAGGGGGCACTACGAGCAGTACTTC
CASGDRGHYEQYF
>TRBD1|TRBJ1-1|TRBV28|NA
TGTGCCAGCAGTACAGGGGACACTGAAGCTTTCTTT
CASSTGDTEAFF
>NA|TRBJ2-7|TRBV2|once
TGTGCCAGCACCCCGGAGGCTCACTCCTACGAGCAGTACTTC
CASTPEAHSYEQYF
>NA|TRBJ1-1|TRBV15|NA
TGTGCCACCAGCAGAGATTCAGTTACCATGAACACTGAAGCTTTCTTT
CATSRDSVTMNTEAFF
>TRBD1|TRBJ2-1|TRBV5-1|few
TGCGCCAGCAGCTTGGGGACAGGGCCCACCTACAATGAGCAGTTCTTC
CASSLGTGPTYNEQFF
>TRBD1|TRBJ2-2|TRBV4-3|NA
TGCGCCAGCAGCCATACAACGACAGGGGGCGTTTTGGACACCGGGGAGCTGTTTTTT
CASSHTTTGGVLDTGELFF
>TRBD1|TRBJ2-3|TRBV4-3|NA
TGCGCCAGCAGCCTCGGTGGACAGGCGAGAACAGATACGCAGTATTTT
CASSLGGQARTDTQYF
>NA|TRBJ2-3|TRBV5-1|NA
TGCGCCAGCAGCTTGGGGTCAGGGTTCACAGATACGCAGTATTTT
CASSLGSGFTDTQYF
>TRBD1|TRBJ2-2|TRBV7-3|NA
TGTGCCAGCAGCTTAGGACAGGGGGCCGCCGGGGAGCTGTTTTTT
CASSLGQGAAGELFF
>NA|TRBJ2-2|TRBV5-4|NA
TGTGCCAGCAGCTTGGCCTGGTCTAGCGATGAGCTGTTTTTT
CASSLAWSSDELFF
>NA|TRBJ1-2|TRBV7-2|NA
TGTGCCAGCAGCCCCGAGAGAGGCAGGGTTAACTATGGCTACACCTTC
CASSPERGRVNYGYTF
>TRBD2|TRBJ2-7|TRBV28|NA
TGTGCCAGCAATGGGAGGGAGTACGAGCAGTACTTC
CASNGREYEQYF
>TRBD1|TRBJ2-2|TRBV7-7|NA
TGTGCTAGCAGCTTAAATCCAGGGGGGAACACCGGGGAGCTGTTTTTT
CASSLNPGGNTGELFF
>NA|TRBJ1-1|TRBV5-4|NA
TGTGCCAGCAGCGGACAGTCTCTGTCCAACACTGAAGCTTTCTTT
CASSGQSLSNTEAFF
>NA|TRBJ1-3|TRBV2|NA
TGTGCCAGCACTCCCTCTGGAAACACCATATATTTT
CASTPSGNTIYF
>TRBD1|TRBJ2-2|TRBV29-1|NA
TGCAGCGTCGGAGGCGGGACAGGGCTTACCGGGGAGCTGTTTTTT
CSVGGGTGLTGELFF
>NA|TRBJ2-1|TRBV11-2|NA
TGTGCCAGCAGCTTCTCCGGGACCTACAATGAGCAGTTCTTC
CASSFSGTYNEQFF
>TRBD1|TRBJ2-7|TRBV19|NA
TGTGCCAGTAGTATAGCGACAGGGGGCGACGAGCAGTACTTC
CASSIATGGDEQYF
>TRBD1|TRBJ2-7|TRBV5-1|few
TGCGCCAGCAACCATGGGGACAGGGGCTACGAGCAGTACTTC
CASNHGDRGYEQYF
>NA|TRBJ2-1|TRBV29-1|once
TGCAGCGTTGGGAGGGCCGGGGCAAATGAGCAGTTCTTC
CSVGRAGANEQFF
>NA|TRBJ2-5|TRBV6-1|NA
TGTGCCACCTCGACGGACAGAAGCGAAGAGACCCAGTACTTC
CATSTDRSEETQYF
>NA|TRBJ2-5|TRBV28|NA
TGTGCCAGCAGCGAGACTCCGGACACGGTGGTCCCGCACTTC
CASSETPDTVVPHF
>NA|TRBJ2-3|TRBV10-3|NA
TGTGCCATCAGTGACAACAGCCACACAGATACGCAGTATTTT
CAISDNSHTDTQYF
>NA|TRBJ1-5|TRBV5-1|NA
TGCGCCAGCAGCCTCACGTCAGGGCCCAGTCAGCCCCAGCATTTT
CASSLTSGPSQPQHF
>TRBD2|TRBJ2-3|TRBV7-2|NA
TGTGCCAGCAGCTTAATAGCGGGAGGGCCGGCAGATACGCAGTATTTT
CASSLIAGGPADTQYF
>TRBD2|TRBJ2-1|TRBV4-3|few
TGCGCCAGCAGCCAAGAGGGGACTAGGTCCAATGAGCAGTTCTTC
CASSQEGTRSNEQFF
>TRBD2|TRBJ2-7|TRBV7-2|NA
TGTGCCAGCAGCGCGGGACTAGCGGGAGTGAGTGAGCAGTACTTC
CASSAGLAGVSEQYF
>TRBD2|TRBJ2-1|TRBV5-4|once
TGTGCCAGCAGCCGGACTAGCGCCGGGTCCTACAATGAGCAGTTCTTC
CASSRTSAGSYNEQFF
>NA|TRBJ2-2|TRBV7-6|NA
TGTGCCAGCAGCGCCGAGGGCGGGACGAACACCGGGGAGCTGTTTTTT
CASSAEGGTNTGELFF
>TRBD1|TRBJ1-5|TRBV18|NA
TGTGCCAGCTCACTCCTCGGACAGGGGGGAAATCAGCCCCAGCATTTT
CASSLLGQGGNQPQHF
>NA|TRBJ2-7|TRBV6-1|NA
TGTGCCAGCAGCAGGGTCCAATTCTCCTACGAGCAGTACTTC
CASSRVQFSYEQYF
>NA|TRBJ2-7|TRBV6-1|NA
TGTGCCAGCAGTGAAGACGGGAGTCGGGCCGAGCAGTACTTC
CASSEDGSRAEQYF
>NA|TRBJ2-7|TRBV28|NA
TGTGCCAGCACCAATGGGGGGTCTCCCCCCCTCGGCGAGCAGTACTTC
CASTNGGSPPLGEQYF
>TRBD1|TRBJ1-1|TRBV19|NA
TGTGCCAGTCGGGACAGCCTGCCTATGAACACTGAAGCTTTCTTT
CASRDSLPMNTEAFF